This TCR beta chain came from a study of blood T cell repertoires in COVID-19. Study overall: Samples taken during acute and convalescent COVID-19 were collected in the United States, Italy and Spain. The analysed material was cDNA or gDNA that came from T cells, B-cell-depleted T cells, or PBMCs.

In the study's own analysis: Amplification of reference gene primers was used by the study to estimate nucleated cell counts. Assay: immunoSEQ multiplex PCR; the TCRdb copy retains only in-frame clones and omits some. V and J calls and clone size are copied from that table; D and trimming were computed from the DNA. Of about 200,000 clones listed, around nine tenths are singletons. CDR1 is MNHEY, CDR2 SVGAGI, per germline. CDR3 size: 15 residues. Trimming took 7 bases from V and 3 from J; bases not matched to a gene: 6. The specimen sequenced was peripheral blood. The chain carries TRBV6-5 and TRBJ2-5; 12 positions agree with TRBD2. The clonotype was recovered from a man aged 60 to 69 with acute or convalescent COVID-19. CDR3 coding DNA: TGTGCCAGCAATCTACTAGCGGGGGGAGAAGAGACCCAGTACTTC. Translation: CASNLLAGGEETQYF.